These 31 T cell receptor beta chains were sequenced from one sample in a study of memory B cells and T cells in multiple sclerosis. What these receptors recognize is not known. Repertoires were generated with immunoSEQ multiplex PCR, while TCRdb's copy carries only in-frame clones and drops some. The profile covers 25,000 to 35,000 clones, with roughly 88% appearing a single time and roughly 3% taken by the ten largest. CFSE-dim autoproliferating and CFSE-high non-proliferating T cells from unstimulated culture were sequenced separately. Replicate wells were pooled after approximately 7 days of stimulus-free culture of about 47 million CFSE-labeled PBMCs. The sample taken for sequencing was PBMCs from blood kept in culture. Receptors were obtained from a human donor with multiple sclerosis.

V is TRBV9 and J is TRBJ1-1; D not resolved. The CDR3 loop spans 14 amino acids. V lost 4 bases, J lost 6 bases, and 16 bases lay in between. Looked up from germline, CDR1 is SGDLS and CDR2 is YYNGEE. The CDR3 loop reads CASSPGAVVPEAFF. CDR3 nucleotides: TGTGCCAGCAGCCCTGGTGCGGTTGTACCTGAAGCTTTCTTT.

This clone has a single count. The chain couples TRBV28 to TRBJ2-5, with 8 bases identical to TRBD2. The CDR3 covers 15 residues. The germline V gene has CDR1 MDHEN and CDR2 SYDVKM. The ends lost 10 bases at V and 5 bases at J; junction bases unmatched: 15. CDR3 coding DNA: TGTGCCACCACGGGATGGAGCGGGAGTCGCGAGACCCAGTACTTC. Translated, it gives CATTGWSGSRETQYF.

The V and J genes are TRBV7-6 and TRBJ2-1, with D perhaps matching TRBD2 (5 bases). CDR3 length equals 13 residues. Per germline, CDR1 SGHVS and CDR2 FNYEAQ. V was cut by 0 bases and J by 6 bases, with 6 bases left in between. The CDR3 loop reads CASSLARANEQFF. The CDR3 DNA follows: TGTGCCAGCAGCTTAGCGAGGGCCAATGAGCAGTTCTTC.

On this clone itself: Distinct nucleotide sequences in the sample also encode this CDR3. V usage is TRBV6-5 and J usage is TRBJ2-7, with D perhaps TRBD1 or TRBD2 (5 bases each). The V end was cut by 2 bases, the J end by 6 bases, with 5 bases between. The CDR3 has 11 residues. Germline CDR1 and CDR2: MNHEY and SVGAGI. CDR3 protein: CASSYGGEQYF. The CDR3 DNA reads TGTGCCAGCAGTTACGGGGGCGAGCAGTACTTC.

The V call is TRBV2, the J call TRBJ2-1; D is uncertain. From germline, CDR1 is SNHLY and CDR2 FYNNEI. V lost 7 bases to trimming and J lost 2 bases, with 15 bases between them. The CDR3 totals 15 residues. The CDR3, as DNA: TGTGCCAGCACAGGTGTCAGTACCCCCTACAATGAGCAGTTCTTC. Translated: CASTGVSTPYNEQFF.

The chain is built from TRBV9 and TRBJ1-3, with TRBD1 identical over 8 bases. The junction had 9 bases not matched to a gene; V was cut back by 4 bases and J by 0 bases. The CDR3 loop spans 17 amino acids. Germline V CDR1 and CDR2: SGDLS, YYNGEE. CDR3 DNA: TGTGCCAGCAGCCAACGGGACAGGTTTAGCTCTGGAAACACCATATATTTT. Residues: CASSQRDRFSSGNTIYF. The whole variable domain, remainder taken from reference TRBV9 and TRBJ1-3, is DSGVTQTPKHLITATGQRVTLRCSPRSGDLSVYWYQQSLDQGLQFLIQYYNGEERAKGNILERFSAQQFPDLHSELNLSSLELGDSALYFCASSQRDRFSSGNTIYFGEGSWLTVV.

The CDR3 sequence is CATGQGVINWATNEKLFF. CDR3 bases: TGTGCCACCGGACAGGGGGTAATCAATTGGGCAACTAATGAAAAACTGTTTTTT. The rearrangement uses TRBV30 and TRBJ1-4, with 10 bases aligning to TRBD1. The germline V gene encodes CDR1 GTSNPN and CDR2 SVGIG (reference sequence). CDR3 length: 18 residues. The V gene end was trimmed by 8 bases and the J gene end by 0 bases; junction bases not matched to a gene: 15.

The chain employs TRBV27 and TRBJ2-1; 8 bases match TRBD2. The junction had 6 bases not matched to a gene; V was cut back by 5 bases and J by 0 bases. This CDR3 comprises 16 residues. Germline CDR1 is MNHEY and CDR2 is SMNVEV (reference sequence). As DNA, the CDR3 is TGTGCCAGCAGTACCCAGAGCGGGAGCTCCTACAATGAGCAGTTCTTC. Protein: CASSTQSGSSYNEQFF.

The chain carries TRBV5-6 and TRBJ2-7; TRBD2 is a possible D gene (6 bases). CDR3 length: 15 amino acids. Trimming cost V 4 bases and J 1 base, with 15 bases left between them. Germline assignment: CDR1 SGHDT and CDR2 YYEEEE. CDR3 DNA: TGTGCCAGCAGCATACTCGGGGGAGAGTCCTACGAGCAGTACTTC. Translated: CASSILGGESYEQYF.

The chain links TRBV27 to TRBJ2-7, with 10 bases fitting TRBD2. Germline values: CDR1 MNHEY, CDR2 SMNVEV (reference sequence). Trimming cost V 5 bases and J 3 bases; bases outside gene matches: 4. This CDR3 contains 14 residues. The CDR3 protein is CASSISGRLYEQYF. CDR3 nucleotides: TGTGCCAGCAGTATTAGCGGGAGGCTCTACGAGCAGTACTTC.

The chain joins TRBV5-1 to TRBJ2-3; 7 nucleotides match TRBD1. Germline CDR1 and CDR2: SGHRS and YFSETQ. With 4 bases clipped from V and 0 bases from J, the junction kept 5 bases outside the gene matches. The CDR3 is 15 amino acids. The CDR3 DNA sequence: TGCGCCAGCAGCCTCGACAGGGCTAGCACAGATACGCAGTATTTT. The encoded protein is CASSLDRASTDTQYF.

The rearrangement joins TRBV6-1 to TRBJ1-1, with D possibly TRBD1 on 6 matching bases. Trimming shortened V by 3 bases and J by 4 bases, and 9 bases separated the two germline ends. This CDR3 spans 13 amino acids. In germline, CDR1 is MNHNS, CDR2 SASEGT. The DNA of the CDR3 is TGTGCCAGCAGTGATAGGGGGGTCACTGAAGCTTTCTTT. The encoded protein is CASSDRGVTEAFF.

The chain combines TRBV6-5 with TRBJ2-5, with TRBD1 matching 9 bases. Germline trimming cut 0 bases from V and 1 base from J; bases unmatched to any gene: 3. Germline CDR1 is MNHEY and CDR2 is SVGAGI. The CDR3 contains 16 residues. CDR3 DNA: TGTGCCAGCAGTTACTCGGGGACAGGGAGCCAAGAGACCCAGTACTTC. Translation: CASSYSGTGSQETQYF.

This clone is medium-sized in the sample. The V gene is TRBV18, the J gene TRBJ1-1; 11 nucleotides match TRBD1. There are 15 residues in the CDR3. Germline CDR1 and CDR2: KGHSH and LQKENI. J lost 6 bases, V lost 4 bases, and 7 bases had no gene match. The CDR3 coding sequence is TGTGCCAGCTCACTAGGGACAGGGGGGAGATCTGAAGCTTTCTTT. This codes for CASSLGTGGRSEAFF.

This chain links TRBV6-5 with TRBJ1-2, with a possible D match to TRBD1 (5 bases). Germline V gene data show CDR1 as MNHEY and CDR2 as SVGAGI. CDR3 length: 13 residues. Trimming left V 2 bases short and J 4 bases short, with 8 bases between. DNA of the CDR3: TGTGCCAGCAGTTACATAGGGACCTATGGCTACACCTTC. It translates to CASSYIGTYGYTF.

This clone has only one observation. The chain joins TRBV5-6 to TRBJ1-5, with 10 bases aligning to TRBD1. V gave up 4 bases and J gave up 4 bases; unmatched junction bases: 8. Per the germline V gene, CDR1 is SGHDT and CDR2 is YYEEEE. The CDR3 loop spans 16 amino acids. CDR3 in amino acids: CASSISGTGVNQPQHF. The CDR3 region has the DNA TGTGCCAGCAGCATCTCCGGGACAGGGGTGAATCAGCCCCAGCATTTT.

The chain has TRBV11-2 and TRBJ2-7; D is undetermined. V lost 5 bases and J 0 bases, leaving 14 bases between the germline ends. Germline V CDR1 and CDR2: SGHAT, FQNNGV. This CDR3 has 15 amino acids. CDR3 nucleotides: TGTGCCAGCAGCCGGCGGACGGGTAGCTCCTACGAGCAGTACTTC. Its translation is CASSRRTGSSYEQYF.

The V call is TRBV10-3, the J call TRBJ2-1; TRBD2 aligns across 13 bases. V shed 6 bases and J 6 bases; nucleotides not matched to a gene: 5. Germline CDR1 reads ENHRY; CDR2 reads SYGVKD. This CDR3 region has 15 residues. In DNA, the CDR3 is TGTGCCATCAGCGTGGGACTAGCGGGAAGCAATGAGCAGTTCTTC. Translating gives CAISVGLAGSNEQFF.

CDR3 in amino acids: CASSVGLLAYEQYF. CDR3 nucleotide sequence: TGCGCCAGCAGCGTGGGGCTTCTAGCCTACGAGCAGTACTTC. This chain uses TRBV4-1 with TRBJ2-7; possible D gene TRBD1, 5 bases. This CDR3 contains 14 residues. Germline V lookup: CDR1 MGHRA, CDR2 YSYEKL. V shed 5 bases and J shed 2 bases, with 13 bases lying between them.

V is TRBV9 and J is TRBJ1-2, with TRBD1 matching over 9 bases. V shed 3 bases and J 4 bases; nucleotides not matched to a gene: 7. The germline V gene encodes CDR1 SGDLS and CDR2 YYNGEE. The CDR3 covers 15 residues. This CDR3 is CASSGTGGASYGYTF. The CDR3 nucleotides read TGTGCCAGCAGCGGAACAGGGGGCGCCAGCTATGGCTACACCTTC. Using reference TRBV9 and TRBJ1-2 for the parts outside the CDR3, the full variable domain is DSGVTQTPKHLITATGQRVTLRCSPRSGDLSVYWYQQSLDQGLQFLIQYYNGEERAKGNILERFSAQQFPDLHSELNLSSLELGDSALYFCASSGTGGASYGYTFGSGTRLTVV.

The sample holds one count of this clone. The chain uses TRBV10-2 and TRBJ2-2; TRBD2 matches 8 bases. Per germline, CDR1 WSHSY and CDR2 SAAADI. This CDR3 contains 16 residues. V lost 5 bases to trimming and J lost 0 bases; unmatched junction nucleotides: 5. The DNA for the CDR3 is TGCGCCAGCAGTTGGTTTAGCGGGACGAACACCGGGGAGCTGTTTTTT. Amino acids: CASSWFSGTNTGELFF.

This rearrangement joins TRBV2 to TRBJ1-5; D is unclear. The CDR3 spans 14 residues. The germline gives CDR1 SNHLY, CDR2 FYNNEI. V was shortened by 7 bases and J by 3 bases, with 13 bases between the two germline ends. The CDR3 here is CASTPDAPNQPQHF. In DNA, the CDR3 is TGTGCCAGCACCCCCGACGCTCCCAATCAGCCCCAGCATTTT.

The rearrangement links TRBV27 to TRBJ2-1; tentative D call: TRBD2 (5 bases). This CDR3 has 14 residues. V was clipped by 5 bases and J by 4 bases, with 12 bases between them. Germline V gene lookup returns CDR1 MNHEY and CDR2 SMNVEV (reference sequence). CDR3 residues: CASSVGGRYNEQFF. DNA of the CDR3: TGTGCCAGCAGTGTCGGCGGGCGATACAATGAGCAGTTCTTC.

The chain has TRBV27 and TRBJ1-1; the D gene is possibly TRBD1 (5 bases). This CDR3 is built from 11 residues. V was shortened by 5 bases and J by 4 bases, with 5 bases between the two germline ends. Looked up from germline, CDR1 is MNHEY and CDR2 is SMNVEV (reference sequence). The CDR3 nucleotides are TGTGCCAGCAGTAGGGGCACTGAAGCTTTCTTT. It is translated as CASSRGTEAFF.

About this clone itself: A read error is the likely source, as a far larger clone sits one nucleotide away. The chain couples TRBV30 to TRBJ2-6, with TRBD1 as a possible D gene (5 bases). The CDR3 is made up of 16 amino acids. The V gene's germline CDR1 is GTSNPN and CDR2 SVGIG (reference sequence). CDR3 sequence (DNA): TGTGGCTGGAGTGTACCGGCAGGGAATGGGGCCAACGTCCTGACTTTC. Amino acids: CGWSVPAGNGANVLTF.

The rearrangement uses TRBV29-1 and TRBJ2-1; D unresolved. Looked up from germline, CDR1 is SQVTM and CDR2 is ANQGSEA. The CDR3 is 13 residues long. Between the trimmed V and J ends, which lost 7 bases and 0 bases, there was a span of 10 bases. In DNA form, the CDR3 reads TGCAGCGCCTCAACCAGCTCCTACAATGAGCAGTTCTTC. Amino acids: CSASTSSYNEQFF.

The CDR3 DNA is TGTGCCAGCAGCTGGGGACAGGCGAGCTCCTACAATGAGCAGTTCTTC. Translated: CASSWGQASSYNEQFF. V is TRBV7-3 and J is TRBJ2-1; TRBD1 matches 8 bases. V was pared by 4 bases and J by 0 bases, with 5 bases of the junction left unmatched. This CDR3 is built from 16 residues. CDR1 and CDR2 from the germline V gene are SGHTA and FQGTGA.

The V gene is TRBV10-3, the J gene TRBJ1-1; 8 bases fit TRBD1. V shed 10 bases and J 10 bases; nucleotides not matched to a gene: 17. This CDR3 is 14 amino acids long. In germline, CDR1 is ENHRY, CDR2 SYGVKD. As DNA, the CDR3 is TGTGCCACGCAGGAAGGAGCAGGGGGCGCATCAGCTTTCTTT. Its translation is CATQEGAGGASAFF.

This chain uses TRBV4-2 with TRBJ2-7; perhaps TRBD2 as D (6 bases). Between the trimmed V and J ends, which lost 4 bases and 2 bases, there was a span of 21 bases. The germline CDR1 and CDR2 sequences are LGHNA and YNFKEQ. CDR3 length: 17 amino acids. The CDR3 sequence: CASSPQEGWEAAYEQYF. The CDR3, as DNA: TGTGCCAGCAGCCCCCAGGAAGGGTGGGAGGCCGCCTACGAGCAGTACTTC.

The chain has TRBV14 and TRBJ2-1; 16 nucleotides match TRBD2. V shed 3 bases, J shed 0 bases, and the junction held 11 bases outside the gene matches. This CDR3 has 21 residues. CDR1 and CDR2 (germline): SGHDN, FVKESK. The chain's CDR3 is CASSHYRGLAGGPSSYNEQFF. CDR3 bases: TGTGCCAGCAGCCATTACAGGGGACTAGCGGGAGGGCCGAGCTCCTACAATGAGCAGTTCTTC.

The chain joins TRBV4-1 to TRBJ2-7; D unclear. Germline V gene sequence: CDR1 MGHRA, CDR2 YSYEKL. The V end lost 3 bases, the J end lost 3 bases, and 12 bases lay between the germline ends. The CDR3 length is 14 residues. The CDR3 is CASSHPGSHYEQYF. CDR3 sequence (DNA): TGCGCCAGCAGCCACCCGGGTTCTCACTACGAGCAGTACTTC.